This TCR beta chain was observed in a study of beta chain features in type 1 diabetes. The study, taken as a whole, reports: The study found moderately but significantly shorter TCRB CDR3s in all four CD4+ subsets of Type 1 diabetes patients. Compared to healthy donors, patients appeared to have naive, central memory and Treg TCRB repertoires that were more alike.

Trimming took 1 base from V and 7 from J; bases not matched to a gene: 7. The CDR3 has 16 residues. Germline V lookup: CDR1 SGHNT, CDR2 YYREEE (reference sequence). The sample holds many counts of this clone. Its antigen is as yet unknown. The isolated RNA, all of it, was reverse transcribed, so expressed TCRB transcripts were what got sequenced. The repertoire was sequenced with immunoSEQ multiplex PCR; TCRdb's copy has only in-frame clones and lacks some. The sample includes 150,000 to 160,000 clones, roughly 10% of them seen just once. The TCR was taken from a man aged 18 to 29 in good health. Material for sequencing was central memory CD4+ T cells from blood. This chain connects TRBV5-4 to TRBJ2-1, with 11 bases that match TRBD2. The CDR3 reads CASSLPRLAGGNEQFF. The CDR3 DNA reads TGTGCCAGCAGCTTGCCACGGCTAGCGGGAGGAAATGAGCAGTTCTTC.